This is a list of T cell receptor beta chains from one sample in a study of CD8 T cells in Susac syndrome. One entry per CDR3 protein results from TCRdb running MiXCR on the immunoSEQ multiplex PCR reads. Of some 120,000 distinct CDR3 sequences listed, around nine tenths were seen once; the top ten hold more than 0.13%. The sample consisted of CD4+ T cells from PBMCs. The source is a human donor in good health. CDR3s leave out the opening cysteine and the closing phenylalanine or tryptophan.

V gene: TRBV15
J gene: TRBJ2-3
CDR3 protein: ATSSRRGTDTQY

V gene: TRBV6-5
J gene: TRBJ2-1
CDR3 protein: ASSTSGSSYNEQF

V gene: TRBV11-2
J gene: TRBJ2-1
CDR3 protein: ASSSQNRSGRPPSSYNEQF

V gene: TRBV28
J gene: TRBJ2-2
CDR3 protein: ASSRGELF

V gene: TRBV29-1
J gene: TRBJ2-4
CDR3 protein: SDKIGDIQY

V gene: TRBV5-1
J gene: TRBJ2-5
CDR3 protein: ASSGLAGLETQY

V gene: TRBV6-5
J gene: TRBJ2-7
CDR3 protein: ASSPGTGGLEQY

V gene: TRBV5-1
J gene: TRBJ1-2
CDR3 protein: ASSRLDREANYGYT

V gene: TRBV10-3
J gene: TRBJ2-1
CDR3 protein: AISESGTEGNEQF

V gene: TRBV7-2
J gene: TRBJ2-2
CDR3 protein: ASSPMRPKPNTGELF

V gene: TRBV7-2
J gene: TRBJ2-4
CDR3 protein: ASSRDYSKNIQY

V gene: TRBV2
J gene: TRBJ1-1
CDR3 protein: ARFSGLTEAF

V gene: TRBV20-1
J gene: TRBJ2-5
CDR3 protein: SARPRGAETQY

V gene: TRBV15
J gene: TRBJ2-1
CDR3 protein: ATSRGNGTAHGEQF

V gene: TRBV30
J gene: TRBJ2-7
CDR3 protein: AWSVLAGVGTYEQY

V gene: TRBV20-1
J gene: TRBJ2-5
CDR3 protein: SATVAGGPETQY

V gene: TRBV6-5
J gene: TRBJ2-7
CDR3 protein: ASGDDFILRN

V gene: TRBV14
J gene: TRBJ1-2
CDR3 protein: ASSQVVGYGYT

V gene: TRBV12-3/TRBV12-4
J gene: TRBJ2-1
CDR3 protein: ASRDTSSYNEQF

V gene: TRBV19
J gene: TRBJ1-1
CDR3 protein: ASSIGMVGWTEAF

V gene: TRBV7-2
J gene: TRBJ2-2
CDR3 protein: ASSRYREFEPGELF

V gene: TRBV4-2
J gene: TRBJ1-1
CDR3 protein: ASSQVQAMNTEAF